Following are 32 T cell receptor beta chains from one sample sequenced in a study of human T cells and chemical hapten exposure. One entry per CDR3 protein, called by TCRdb with MiXCR from the RACE reads. The profile covers some 74,000 distinct CDR3 sequences, with over 10% appearing a single time and roughly 6% taken by the ten largest. Regarding time point: patch test 3, about 24 weeks after DPC sensitization. Treatment in this sample: therapeutic diphenylcyclopropenone sensitization with weekly scalp DPC. The sequencing here drew on whole blood, taken in connection with sensitization to the hapten diphenylcyclopropenone (DPC). The receptor source for this set is a woman between 50 and 59 years old with alopecia areata. Some clones in this sample may be carry-over from other donors' samples.

The chain employs TRBV29-1 and TRBJ1-1; D ambiguous. The CDR3 is made up of 11 amino acids. Trimming left V 7 bases short and J 1 base short, with 7 bases between. Germline CDR1 and CDR2: SQVTM and ANQGSEA. CDR3 sequence (DNA): TGCAGCGCGTTTTCGAACACTGAAGCTTTCTTT. This sequence encodes CSAFSNTEAFF.

The chain has TRBV7-6 and TRBJ2-5, with TRBD2 matching over 9 bases. The CDR3 extends over 15 amino acids. V trimming: 5 bases; J trimming: 1 base; junction bases outside the gene matches: 5. The germline V gene has CDR1 SGHVS and CDR2 FNYEAQ. The DNA for the CDR3 is TGTGCCAGCAGCCCGCCTAGCGGGACCCAAGAGACCCAGTACTTC. This codes for CASSPPSGTQETQYF. The entire variable domain, with the rest obtained from reference TRBV7-6 and TRBJ2-5, is as follows: GAGVSQSPRYKVTKRGQDVALRCDPISGHVSLYWYRQALGQGPEFLTYFNYEAQQDKSGLPNDRFSAERPEGSISTLTIQRTEQRDSAMYRCASSPPSGTQETQYFGPGTRLLVL.

The table lists this clonotype with many counts. Written as DNA, the CDR3 is TGTGCCAGCAGTTTAGGCCGACCTAAGCGGGAGTGGCGGGGCGGGGAGCTGTTTTTT. It yields the protein CASSLGRPKREWRGGELFF. This chain uses TRBV12-3 or TRBV12-4 with TRBJ2-2; 8 bases agree with TRBD2. This CDR3 spans 19 amino acids. The V and J ends lost 1 base and 7 bases, in that order; junction bases with no gene match: 17.

Many counts were recorded for this clonotype. J is TRBJ2-2 and V is TRBV11-2; D uncertain. The CDR3 contains 16 residues. From germline, CDR1 is SGHAT and CDR2 FQNNGV. The V gene lost 5 bases and the J gene lost 4 bases, with 17 bases spanning the gap. The chain's CDR3 is CASSQAFIRGTGELFF. As DNA, the CDR3 is TGTGCCAGCAGCCAGGCCTTTATTCGCGGCACCGGGGAGCTGTTTTTT. The full variable domain, rest sourced from reference TRBV11-2 and TRBJ2-2, is EAGVAQSPRYKIIEKRQSVAFWCNPISGHATLYWYQQILGQGPKLLIQFQNNGVVDDSQLPKDRFSAERLKGVDSTLKIQPAKLEDSAVYLCASSQAFIRGTGELFFGEGSRLTVL.

The V and J genes are TRBV11-2 and TRBJ1-2, with D hard to call. In germline, CDR1 is SGHAT, CDR2 FQNNGV. This CDR3 has 14 residues. The V and J ends lost 5 bases and 2 bases respectively, with 12 bases between them. The CDR3 loop reads CASSPVGRNYGYTF. The CDR3 DNA sequence: TGTGCCAGCAGCCCAGTCGGAAGGAACTATGGCTACACCTTC.

This clonotype has only one observation. The V and J genes are TRBV10-3 and TRBJ2-7; D is undetermined. Trimming shortened V by 6 bases and J by 3 bases, and 9 bases separated the two germline ends. In germline, CDR1 is ENHRY, CDR2 SYGVKD. CDR3 size: 12 residues. The CDR3 loop is CAISDTNYEQYF. The DNA of the CDR3 is TGTGCCATCAGCGATACTAACTACGAGCAGTACTTC.

This clonotype appeared a few times. The J gene is TRBJ2-3, the V gene TRBV10-3; TRBD2 matches 10 bases. Germline CDR1 is ENHRY and CDR2 is SYGVKD. The CDR3 runs to 15 residues. J lost 4 bases, V lost 3 bases, and 4 bases had no gene match. The chain's CDR3 is CAISDGAGGSDTQYF. CDR3 nucleotide sequence: TGTGCCATCAGTGACGGAGCGGGAGGGTCAGATACGCAGTATTTT.

The rearrangement uses TRBV6-5 and TRBJ1-5; TRBD1 matches at 9 bases. This CDR3 is 15 amino acids long. V shed 6 bases and J 5 bases; nucleotides not matched to a gene: 8. CDR1 is MNHEY, CDR2 SVGAGI, per germline. The CDR3 coding sequence is TGTGCCAGCAGGACGGACAGGGGAAACGATCAGCCCCAGCATTTT. Encoded protein: CASRTDRGNDQPQHF.

This clonotype was found a few times. This sequence joins TRBV6-5 and TRBJ1-2; 7 nucleotides match TRBD1. The CDR3 contains 15 residues. With 5 bases clipped from V and 0 bases from J, the junction kept 6 bases outside the gene matches. Germline V CDR1 and CDR2: MNHEY, SVGAGI. CDR3 residues: CASSQGVRANYGYTF. CDR3 nucleotides: TGTGCCAGCAGTCAGGGGGTTCGGGCTAACTATGGCTACACCTTC.

This clonotype has ten or more counts. CDR3 sequence: CASSQDGTSGRGTGELFF. Written as DNA, the CDR3 is TGTGCCAGCAGCCAGGACGGGACTAGCGGGAGAGGGACCGGGGAGCTGTTTTTT. The chain recombines TRBV4-2 with TRBJ2-2; 14 positions match TRBD2. The CDR3 length is 18 residues. The germline gives CDR1 LGHNA, CDR2 YNFKEQ. V lost 3 bases and J lost 5; bases outside the gene matches: 8.

This clonotype was counted between two and nine times. The V call is TRBV5-1, the J call TRBJ2-5; D uncertain. From germline, CDR1 is SGHRS and CDR2 YFSETQ. CDR3 length: 14 amino acids. V was clipped by 0 bases and J by 9 bases, with 15 bases between them. The CDR3 DNA reads TGCGCCAGCAGCTTGGGGGCCACCGCAGAAGCCCAGTACTTC. Its protein is CASSLGATAEAQYF.

The chain has TRBV6-2 or TRBV6-3 and TRBJ2-1; 7 bases are shared with TRBD2. CDR3 length: 15 amino acids. V was pared by 2 bases and J by 4 bases, with 5 bases of the junction left unmatched. The germline V gene encodes CDR1 MNHEY and CDR2 SVGEGT. The CDR3 sequence: CASSYKASGYNEQFF. The CDR3 region has the DNA TGTGCCAGCAGTTACAAGGCTAGCGGATACAATGAGCAGTTCTTC.

Ten or more counts support this clonotype. The V and J genes are TRBV12-3 or TRBV12-4 and TRBJ2-2, with a tentative D call TRBD2 (5 bases). Trimming took off 3 bases at V and 7 bases at J, with 9 bases between the two ends. The length of the CDR3 is 13 residues. For the CDR3, the DNA is TGTGCCAGCAGTTTCGGGGTTGGCGGGGAGCTGTTTTTT. As protein: CASSFGVGGELFF.

V usage is TRBV3-1 and J usage is TRBJ1-3; maybe TRBD1 (6 bases). From germline, CDR1 is LGHDT and CDR2 YNNKEL (reference sequence). The CDR3 extends over 14 amino acids. Trimming took off 7 bases at V and 1 base at J, with 11 bases between the two ends. CDR3 DNA: TGTGCCAGCATCGACAGGCGGTCTGGAAACACCATATATTTT. This codes for CASIDRRSGNTIYF. Drawing the rest from reference TRBV3-1 and TRBJ1-3, the complete variable domain is DTAVSQTPKYLVTQMGNDKSIKCEQNLGHDTMYWYKQDSKKFLKIMFSYNNKELIINETVPNRFSPKSPDKAHLNLHINSLELGDSAVYFCASIDRRSGNTIYFGEGSWLTVV.

The chain employs TRBV20-1 and TRBJ2-5, with 7 bases aligning to TRBD1. This CDR3 region has 17 residues. The V segment lost 5 bases and the J segment 3 bases; nucleotides outside the gene matches: 18. Germline V gene sequence: CDR1 DFQATT, CDR2 SNEGSKA (reference sequence). Here the CDR3 reads CSAARDRGASYKETQYF. CDR3 nucleotide sequence: TGCAGTGCTGCCCGGGACAGAGGGGCTTCTTACAAAGAGACCCAGTACTTC.

This clonotype came up a few times. V and J are TRBV11-2 and TRBJ1-4; 8 positions agree with TRBD1. The CDR3 has 15 amino acids. With 6 bases clipped from V and 7 bases from J, the junction kept 10 bases outside the gene matches. In germline, CDR1 is SGHAT, CDR2 FQNNGV. CDR3 sequence reads: CASRPAGQGGEKLFF. The CDR3 bases are TGTGCCAGCAGGCCGGCTGGACAGGGTGGTGAAAAACTGTTTTTT.

This clonotype was seen a handful of times. This chain uses TRBV29-1 with TRBJ1-1; TRBD1 is a possible D gene (6 bases). There are 15 residues in the CDR3. Germline CDR1 reads SQVTM; CDR2 reads ANQGSEA. V lost 4 bases to trimming and J lost 6 bases, with 21 bases between them. CDR3 in amino acids: CSVGGLGSTPPEAFF. The CDR3, as DNA: TGCAGCGTTGGGGGGCTAGGCTCGACCCCCCCTGAAGCTTTCTTT.

This clonotype was observed a few times. The V gene is TRBV6-5, the J gene TRBJ1-1; D is ambiguous. CDR1 and CDR2 (germline): MNHEY, SVGAGI. CDR3 length equals 14 residues. V gave up 1 base and J gave up 2 bases, with 8 bases separating them. The CDR3 loop is CASSYYRENTEAFF. In nucleotides, the CDR3 is TGTGCCAGCAGTTACTATAGGGAAAACACTGAAGCTTTCTTT.

This clonotype was found many times. The chain links TRBV6-2 or TRBV6-3 to TRBJ1-6; D not resolved. The ends were cut back, 0 bases at V and 9 bases at J, with 9 bases in the middle. The germline V gene encodes CDR1 MNHEY and CDR2 SVGEGT. The CDR3 loop spans 14 amino acids. The CDR3 loop reads CASSYSWPGSPLHF. CDR3 bases: TGTGCCAGCAGTTACTCATGGCCGGGTTCACCCCTCCACTTT.

This clonotype was found many times. The chain couples TRBV27 to TRBJ1-1; D is perhaps TRBD1 (5 bases). Germline V gene lookup returns CDR1 MNHEY and CDR2 SMNVEV (reference sequence). The CDR3 covers 15 residues. Trimming took off 2 bases at V and 11 bases at J, with 21 bases between the two ends. This CDR3 reads CASSLGSSGIPLAFF. The CDR3 bases are TGTGCCAGCAGTTTAGGGTCCTCAGGGATTCCGTTGGCTTTCTTT.

The rearrangement uses TRBV3-1 and TRBJ2-1; 12 positions agree with TRBD2. Germline CDR1 reads LGHDT; CDR2 reads YNNKEL (reference sequence). The CDR3 spans 14 residues. V lost 5 bases, J lost 8 bases, and 4 bases stayed unmatched. The CDR3 DNA is TGTGCCAGCAGCGCGACTAGCGGGAGATATGAGCAGTTCTTC. Amino acids: CASSATSGRYEQFF.

This clonotype was seen only a few times. CDR3 amino acids: CASTGRGQPTEAFF. The CDR3 DNA follows: TGTGCCAGCACCGGCAGAGGACAGCCCACTGAAGCTTTCTTT. The V call is TRBV7-9, the J call TRBJ1-1; TRBD1 might be the D (6 bases). The V end was cut by 7 bases, the J end by 4 bases, with 16 bases between. Germline V gene lookup returns CDR1 SEHNR and CDR2 FQNEAQ (reference sequence). CDR3 length equals 14 residues.

This sequence joins TRBV20-1 and TRBJ2-1; D perhaps matches TRBD2 (5 bases). This CDR3 spans 14 amino acids. V lost 7 bases, J lost 5 bases, and 18 bases lay in between. Germline CDR1 DFQATT, CDR2 SNEGSKA (reference sequence). The CDR3 sequence is CSVPPSHLNNEQFF. In DNA, the CDR3 is TGCAGTGTTCCTCCTAGCCACTTAAACAATGAGCAGTTCTTC.

This chain uses TRBV29-1 with TRBJ2-7, with a tentative D call TRBD1 (6 bases). V shed 6 bases and J shed 0 bases, with 9 bases lying between them. CDR3 length equals 12 residues. CDR1 and CDR2 from the germline V gene are SQVTM and ANQGSEA. For the CDR3, the DNA is TGCAGCGTATGGGACAACTCCTACGAGCAGTACTTC. Amino acids: CSVWDNSYEQYF.

CDR3 in amino acids: CASSLSLVRTEAFF. CDR3 bases: TGTGCCAGCAGCCTTAGTTTAGTTCGCACTGAAGCTTTCTTT. The V call is TRBV12-3 or TRBV12-4, the J call TRBJ1-1; unclear D gene. The CDR3 runs to 14 residues. V was shortened by 6 bases and J by 4 bases, with 15 bases between the two germline ends.

This clonotype has a count of ten or more. This chain joins TRBV7-2 and TRBJ2-7, with a weak D call TRBD2 (6 bases). Germline lookup yields CDR1 SGHTA and CDR2 FQGNSA. V was clipped by 2 bases and J by 0 bases, with 20 bases between them. The CDR3 sequence is 18 residues long. In DNA form, the CDR3 reads TGTGCCAGCAGCTTACGATTTCAGGGCGGGAAGAGCTCCTACGAGCAGTACTTC. Its protein product is CASSLRFQGGKSSYEQYF.

This clonotype was recorded at least ten times. This rearrangement joins TRBV7-2 to TRBJ2-2; D call uncertain. Germline V lookup: CDR1 SGHTA, CDR2 FQGNSA. V shed 5 bases and J shed 7 bases, with 11 bases lying between them. This CDR3 contains 13 residues. The CDR3 reads CASSVDKIGELFF. CDR3 sequence (DNA): TGTGCCAGCAGCGTGGATAAGATCGGGGAGCTGTTTTTT.

In its sample, this clonotype was seen many times. The chain joins TRBV18 to TRBJ1-5; the match to TRBD1 covers 10 bases. The germline gives CDR1 KGHSH, CDR2 LQKENI. The CDR3 is 15 residues long. Losses at the gene ends were 6 bases for V and 11 bases for J; bases not matched to a gene: 13. CDR3 amino acids: CASSLQGTGAEAQHF. The CDR3 DNA is TGTGCCAGCTCCCTACAAGGGACAGGGGCGGAGGCCCAGCATTTT.

This chain connects TRBV9 to TRBJ2-4; TRBD2 aligns across 7 bases. The CDR3 is made up of 15 amino acids. Germline V gene data show CDR1 as SGDLS and CDR2 as YYNGEE. J gave up 6 bases and V 0 bases, and 6 bases lay outside the gene matches. The CDR3: CASSVGEGVGNIQYF. CDR3 coding DNA: TGTGCCAGCAGCGTAGGGGAGGGCGTTGGAAACATTCAGTACTTC. The full variable domain, its missing parts supplied by reference TRBV9 and TRBJ2-4, is DSGVTQTPKHLITATGQRVTLRCSPRSGDLSVYWYQQSLDQGLQFLIQYYNGEERAKGNILERFSAQQFPDLHSELNLSSLELGDSALYFCASSVGEGVGNIQYFGAGTRLSVL.

The chain employs TRBV3-1 and TRBJ1-2; perhaps TRBD1 as D (5 bases). Trimming removed 1 base from V and 7 bases from J, with 19 bases in between. Germline V gives CDR1 LGHDT, CDR2 YNNKEL (reference sequence). The CDR3 length is 16 residues. CDR3 nucleotides: TGTGCCAGCAGCCAAGTTGGGGAGGGGAACATACGTGGCTACACCTTC. Translated, it gives CASSQVGEGNIRGYTF. Full variable domain (rest looked up from reference TRBV3-1 and TRBJ1-2): DTAVSQTPKYLVTQMGNDKSIKCEQNLGHDTMYWYKQDSKKFLKIMFSYNNKELIINETVPNRFSPKSPDKAHLNLHINSLELGDSAVYFCASSQVGEGNIRGYTFGSGTRLTVV.

This clonotype was observed at least ten times. The CDR3 coding sequence is TGTGCCAGCAGCTGGGCCCGGATAAGTTTCTATGGCTACACCTTC. Encoded protein: CASSWARISFYGYTF. The genes are TRBV5-5 and TRBJ1-2; D unclear. Per germline, CDR1 SGHKS and CDR2 YYEKEE (reference sequence). The V and J ends lost 3 bases and 4 bases respectively, with 16 bases between them. There are 15 residues in the CDR3.

This chain uses TRBV30 with TRBJ2-1; maybe TRBD1 (5 bases). Germline CDR1 and CDR2: GTSNPN and SVGIG (reference sequence). The CDR3 runs to 13 residues. V dropped 6 bases and J dropped 6 bases, with 15 bases sitting between them. The CDR3 region has the DNA TGTGCCTGTAATAGGGGCGGACCCAATGAGCAGTTCTTC. Protein sequence: CACNRGGPNEQFF.